This record covers a single TCR beta chain. This sample is drawn from a study of CD8+CD57+ T cells in acquired aplastic anemia. Germline V gene sequence: CDR1 ENHRY, CDR2 SYGVKD. The CDR3 length is 15 residues. With 8 bases clipped from V and 11 bases from J, the junction kept 17 bases outside the gene matches. Genomic DNA constituted the template upon which TCR beta VDJ and CDR3 profiling was performed. TCRdb fed the reads into MiXCR, producing one record per CDR3 protein. Counted here are about 64,000 distinct CDR3 sequences, less than 65% occurring once; the ten biggest clones make up roughly 2.5%.

Sequenced input: sorted CD4+, CD8+, or CD8+CD57+ T cells (not recorded which) from PBMCs. The V gene is TRBV10-3, the J gene TRBJ1-1; 10 nucleotides line up with TRBD1. This clonotype was obtained from a human donor in good health, serving as a control. The CDR3 is CAIRKTGGGNRLAFF. The CDR3 DNA sequence: TGTGCCATCCGCAAGACAGGGGGCGGTAATAGGCTGGCTTTCTTT.